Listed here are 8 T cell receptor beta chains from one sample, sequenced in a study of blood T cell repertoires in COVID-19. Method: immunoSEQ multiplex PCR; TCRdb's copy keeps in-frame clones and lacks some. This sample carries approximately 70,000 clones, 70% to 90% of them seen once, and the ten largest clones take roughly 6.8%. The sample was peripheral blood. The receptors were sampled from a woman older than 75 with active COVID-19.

CDR3 bases: TGTGCCAGCGGGTTAGAAATTTCTAACAATGAGCAGTTCTTC. Protein product: CASGLEISNNEQFF. This sequence joins TRBV11-2 and TRBJ2-1; D gene uncertain. V dropped 8 bases and J dropped 5 bases, with 16 bases sitting between them. The CDR3 totals 14 residues. The germline CDR1 and CDR2 sequences are SGHAT and FQNNGV.

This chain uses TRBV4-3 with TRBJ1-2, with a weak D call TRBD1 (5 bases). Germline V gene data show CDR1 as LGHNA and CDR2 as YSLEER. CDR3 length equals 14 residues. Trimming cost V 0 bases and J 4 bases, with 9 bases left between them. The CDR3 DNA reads TGCGCCAGCAGCCAAGATGGGGGACTCTATGGCTACACCTTC. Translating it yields CASSQDGGLYGYTF.

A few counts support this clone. CDR3 in amino acids: CASSQDPENTEAFF. The CDR3 region has the DNA TGTGCCAGCAGCCAAGATCCAGAGAACACTGAAGCTTTCTTT. The chain uses TRBV4-2 and TRBJ1-1; D is uncertain. Germline CDR1 LGHNA, CDR2 YNFKEQ. Trimming stripped 0 bases from V and 1 base from J, with 6 bases between. This CDR3 comprises 14 residues.

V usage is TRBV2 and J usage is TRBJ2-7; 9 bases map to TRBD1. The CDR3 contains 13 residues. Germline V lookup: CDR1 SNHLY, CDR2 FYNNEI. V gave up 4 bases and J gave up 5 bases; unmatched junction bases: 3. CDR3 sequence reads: CASSGDRVHEQYF. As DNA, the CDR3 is TGTGCCAGCAGTGGGGACAGGGTCCACGAGCAGTACTTC.

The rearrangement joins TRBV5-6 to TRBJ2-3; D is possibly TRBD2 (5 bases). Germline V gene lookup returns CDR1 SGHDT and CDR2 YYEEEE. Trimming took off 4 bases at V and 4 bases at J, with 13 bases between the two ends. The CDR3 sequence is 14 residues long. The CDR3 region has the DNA TGTGCCAGCAGCCCCTTGAAGGGAGCAGATACGCAGTATTTT. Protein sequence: CASSPLKGADTQYF. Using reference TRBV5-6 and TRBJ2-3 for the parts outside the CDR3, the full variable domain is DAGVTQSPTHLIKTRGQQVTLRCSPKSGHDTVSWYQQALGQGPQFIFQYYEEEERQRGNFPDRFSGHQFPNYSSELNVNALLLGDSALYLCASSPLKGADTQYFGPGTRLTVL.

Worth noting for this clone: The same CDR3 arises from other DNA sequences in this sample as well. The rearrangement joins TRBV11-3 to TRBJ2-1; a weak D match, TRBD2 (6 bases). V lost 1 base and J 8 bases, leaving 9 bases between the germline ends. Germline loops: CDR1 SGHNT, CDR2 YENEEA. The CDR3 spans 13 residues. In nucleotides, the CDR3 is TGTGCCAGCAGCTTAGCATCTAGCGATGAGCAGTTCTTC. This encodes CASSLASSDEQFF.

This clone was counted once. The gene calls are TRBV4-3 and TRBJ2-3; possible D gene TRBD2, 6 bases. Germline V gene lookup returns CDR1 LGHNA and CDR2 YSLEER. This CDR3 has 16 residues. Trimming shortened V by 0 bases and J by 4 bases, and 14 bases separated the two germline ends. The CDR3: CASSQDSGERSDTQYF. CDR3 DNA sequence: TGCGCCAGCAGCCAAGATTCGGGGGAGAGGTCAGATACGCAGTATTTT.

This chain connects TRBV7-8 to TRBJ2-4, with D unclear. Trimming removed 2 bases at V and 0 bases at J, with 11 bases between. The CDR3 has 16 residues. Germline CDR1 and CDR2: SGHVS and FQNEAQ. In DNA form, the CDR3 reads TGTGCCAGCAGCTTATCTTTTACGGGAGCCAAAAACATTCAGTACTTC. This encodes CASSLSFTGAKNIQYF. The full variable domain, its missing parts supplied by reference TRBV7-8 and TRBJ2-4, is GAGVSQSPRYKVAKRGQDVALRCDPISGHVSLFWYQQALGQGPEFLTYFQNEAQLDKSGLPSDRFFAERPEGSVSTLKIQRTQQEDSAVYLCASSLSFTGAKNIQYFGAGTRLSVL.